This T cell receptor beta chain came from a study of blood T cell repertoires in COVID-19. Study in general: The United States, Italy and Spain provided the acute and convalescent COVID-19 samples. In each case, the material was cDNA or gDNA derived from T cells, B-cell-depleted T cells, or PBMCs.

This CDR3 contains 15 residues. Trimming stripped 2 bases from V and 0 bases from J, with 8 bases between. CDR1 and CDR2 from the germline V gene are MGHRA and YSYEKL. A Seattle source enrolled patients during active infection and followed them longitudinally. In the authors' workflow: Amplification from reference gene primers served as the basis for estimated nucleated cell counts. Libraries were prepared by immunoSEQ multiplex PCR; TCRdb keeps only in-frame clonotypes and omits some of them. The DNA was the basis for D and trimming; V, J and clone size are from that table. Of about 370,000 clones listed, approximately 87% were seen once; the top ten hold about 10%.

J is TRBJ2-4 and V is TRBV4-1, with D possibly being TRBD1 (5 bases). This receptor was obtained from a woman aged 25 to 45 with COVID-19, enrolled during active disease. Sequenced sample: peripheral blood. The CDR3 DNA is TGCGCCAGCAGCCAACTTCAGGGAGCCAAAAACATTCAGTACTTC. It specifies CASSQLQGAKNIQYF.